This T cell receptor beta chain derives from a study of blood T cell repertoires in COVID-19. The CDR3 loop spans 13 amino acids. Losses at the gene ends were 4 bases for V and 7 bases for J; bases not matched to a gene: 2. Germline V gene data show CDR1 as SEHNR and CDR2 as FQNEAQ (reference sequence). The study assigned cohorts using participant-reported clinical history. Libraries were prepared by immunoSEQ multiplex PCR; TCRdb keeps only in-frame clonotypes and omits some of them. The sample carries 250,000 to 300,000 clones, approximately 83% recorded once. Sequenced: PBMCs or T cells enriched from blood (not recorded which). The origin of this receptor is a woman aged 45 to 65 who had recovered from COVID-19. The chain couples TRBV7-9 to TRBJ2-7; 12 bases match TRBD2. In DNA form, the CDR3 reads TGTGCCAGCAGCTCTAGCGGGAGGGGTGAGCAGTACTTC. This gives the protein CASSSSGRGEQYF.